This passage covers 15 T cell receptor beta chains from one sample sequenced in a study of spatial heterogeneity in lung cancer. Study results and limitations: Counts that tracked tumor mutation counts were those of expanded intratumoral alpha and beta TCRs.

These TCRs' antigens remain unknown. Sample time point: sample taken at primary tumor resection. TCRdb independently ran MiXCR on the 5' RACE reads; one entry per CDR3 protein. The sample includes about 2,200 distinct CDR3 sequences, less than 45% of them seen just once. Here the sequenced sample was lung tumor tissue, taken at surgery. These receptors all come from a male donor with early-stage non-small cell lung cancer.

This chain's CDR3 is CASSLDREKLFF. Written as DNA, the CDR3 is TGTGCCAGCAGCTTAGACAGGGAAAAACTGTTTTTT. The genes are TRBV7-2 and TRBJ1-4; possibly TRBD1 for D (5 bases). The CDR3 is 12 amino acids. Germline V gene data show CDR1 as SGHTA and CDR2 as FQGNSA. V lost 1 base and J 8 bases, leaving 5 bases between the germline ends.

This clonotype is medium-sized in the sample. The chain employs TRBV6-2 or TRBV6-3 and TRBJ2-1; D is unclear. Germline values: CDR1 MNHEY, CDR2 SVGEGT. V was clipped by 6 bases and J by 0 bases, with 6 bases between them. This CDR3 has 13 amino acids. Here the CDR3 reads CASRGSSYNEQFF. Here the CDR3 DNA reads TGTGCCAGCAGGGGCAGCTCCTACAATGAGCAGTTCTTC.

This clonotype appeared a few times. This chain joins TRBV18 and TRBJ2-1; no clear D gene. Germline CDR1 and CDR2: KGHSH and LQKENI. V dropped 2 bases and J dropped 9 bases, with 5 bases sitting between them. The CDR3 runs to 11 residues. The chain's CDR3 is CASSPSGEQFF. The CDR3, as DNA: TGTGCCAGCTCACCATCAGGTGAGCAGTTCTTC.

Judged by abundance, this clonotype is large. The chain is built from TRBV28 and TRBJ2-2; 8 bases fit TRBD1. The CDR3 has 16 amino acids. The V segment lost 3 bases and the J segment 3 bases; nucleotides outside the gene matches: 6. Germline lookup yields CDR1 MDHEN and CDR2 SYDVKM. CDR3 residues: CASSLGTGPYTGELFF. DNA for the CDR3: TGTGCCAGCAGTTTGGGGACAGGCCCCTACACCGGGGAGCTGTTTTTT. Looking up the rest from reference TRBV28 and TRBJ2-2 gives the full variable domain: DVKVTQSSRYLVKRTGEKVFLECVQDMDHENMFWYRQDPGLGLRLIYFSYDVKMKEKGDIPEGYSVSREKKERFSLILESASTNQTSMYLCASSLGTGPYTGELFFGEGSRLTVL.

This chain joins TRBV2 and TRBJ1-5; D unresolved. CDR3 length: 12 residues. Germline CDR1 and CDR2: SNHLY and FYNNEI. V lost 3 bases, J lost 7 bases, and 7 bases lay in between. The CDR3 DNA follows: TGTGCCAGCAGTGAGACGCCCCAGCCCCAGCATTTT. This translates into CASSETPQPQHF.

V and J are TRBV11-2 and TRBJ2-7, with D perhaps matching TRBD1 (6 bases). The V end was cut by 4 bases, the J end by 5 bases, with 12 bases between. The CDR3 covers 13 residues. Germline V gives CDR1 SGHAT, CDR2 FQNNGV. CDR3 loop: CASSSQNRDEQYF. CDR3 sequence (DNA): TGTGCCAGCAGCTCCCAGAACAGGGACGAGCAGTACTTC.

In this sample, this clonotype turned up many times. V usage is TRBV12-3 or TRBV12-4 and J usage is TRBJ2-7; 10 nucleotides align to TRBD1. CDR3 size: 12 residues. V dropped 11 bases and J dropped 7; count of bases not matched to a gene: 8. CDR3 residues: CARGDRGQEQYF. The CDR3, as DNA: TGTGCCCGGGGAGACAGGGGGCAAGAGCAGTACTTC.

This clonotype was counted only a few times. The chain couples TRBV15 to TRBJ2-3, with 7 bases matching TRBD1. There are 16 residues in the CDR3. CDR1 is LNHNV, CDR2 YYDKDF, per germline (reference sequence). The V segment lost 5 bases and the J segment 3 bases; nucleotides outside the gene matches: 11. CDR3 in DNA: TGTGCCACCAGCGGAGGAAAGGACAGGACAACAGATACGCAGTATTTT. Residues: CATSGGKDRTTDTQYF.

This clonotype has just one count. The genes are TRBV7-2 and TRBJ2-3, with no clear D. Germline lookup yields CDR1 SGHTA and CDR2 FQGNSA. CDR3 size: 15 residues. V lost 5 bases to trimming and J lost 2 bases, with 14 bases between them. The CDR3 is CASSPLVLPTDTQYF. The CDR3 nucleotides are TGTGCCAGCAGCCCCCTAGTGCTTCCCACAGATACGCAGTATTTT.

V is TRBV7-9 and J is TRBJ2-2; tentative D call: TRBD1 (6 bases). CDR1 is SEHNR, CDR2 FQNEAQ, per germline (reference sequence). Trimming removed 1 base from V and 3 bases from J, with 12 bases in between. The CDR3 contains 16 residues. The CDR3 protein is CASSLGSRGYTGELFF. Written as DNA, the CDR3 is TGTGCCAGCAGCTTAGGCTCGAGGGGGTACACCGGGGAGCTGTTTTTT. Filled out from reference TRBV7-9 and TRBJ2-2, the complete variable domain reads DTGVSQNPRHKITKRGQNVTFRCDPISEHNRLYWYRQTLGQGPEFLTYFQNEAQLEKSRLLSDRFSAERPKGSFSTLEIQRTEQGDSAMYLCASSLGSRGYTGELFFGEGSRLTVL.

This clonotype was picked up a small number of times. V gene TRBV28 combines with J gene TRBJ2-3; D is perhaps TRBD2 (5 bases). Per germline, CDR1 MDHEN and CDR2 SYDVKM. The CDR3 has 13 amino acids. Trimming removed 4 bases at V and 2 bases at J, with 7 bases between. CDR3 sequence: CASSSGNTDTQYF. DNA of the CDR3: TGTGCCAGCAGTTCCGGGAACACAGATACGCAGTATTTT.

This clonotype counts as large. J is TRBJ2-1 and V is TRBV28; possible D gene TRBD2, 5 bases. CDR1 is MDHEN, CDR2 SYDVKM, per germline. This CDR3 has 14 residues. With 6 bases removed from V and 0 bases from J, the gap between germline ends came to 9 bases. In nucleotides, the CDR3 is TGTGCCAGCAGCCCGGAGGACTCCTACAATGAGCAGTTCTTC. Translation: CASSPEDSYNEQFF.

The chain uses TRBV4-2 and TRBJ1-5; no firm D call. V shed 0 bases and J shed 6 bases, with 6 bases lying between them. The CDR3 extends over 13 amino acids. The germline V gene encodes CDR1 LGHNA and CDR2 YNFKEQ. CDR3 DNA sequence: TGTGCCAGCAGCCAAGAATTAGGTCAGCCCCAGCATTTT. Translating it yields CASSQELGQPQHF.

This clonotype is classed as medium-sized. The chain is built from TRBV6-5 and TRBJ1-5; D is unclear. The CDR3 covers 15 residues. CDR1 is MNHEY, CDR2 SVGAGI, per germline. V gave up 0 bases and J gave up 11 bases, with 17 bases separating them. As DNA, the CDR3 is TGTGCCAGCAGTTACTCGAGGGTGTCCTTCGGGGCCCAGCATTTT. Amino acids: CASSYSRVSFGAQHF.

V gene TRBV5-1 combines with J gene TRBJ1-2; no clear D gene. The CDR3 loop spans 14 amino acids. The V gene's germline CDR1 is SGHRS and CDR2 YFSETQ. V was clipped by 0 bases and J by 4 bases, with 10 bases between them. The CDR3 loop is CASSLDTGSYGYTF. The CDR3 bases are TGCGCCAGCAGCTTGGACACCGGATCCTATGGCTACACCTTC.